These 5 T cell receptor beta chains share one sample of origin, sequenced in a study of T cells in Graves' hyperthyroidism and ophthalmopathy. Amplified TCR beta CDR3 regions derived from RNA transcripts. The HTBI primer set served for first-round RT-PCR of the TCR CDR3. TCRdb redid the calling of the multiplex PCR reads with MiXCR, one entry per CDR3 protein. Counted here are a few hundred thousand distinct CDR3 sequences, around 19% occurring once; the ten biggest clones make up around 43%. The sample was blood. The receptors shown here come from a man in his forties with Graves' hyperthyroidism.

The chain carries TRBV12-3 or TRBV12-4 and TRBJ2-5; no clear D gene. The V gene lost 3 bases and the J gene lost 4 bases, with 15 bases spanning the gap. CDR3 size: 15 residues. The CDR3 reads CASSFAGASPETQYF. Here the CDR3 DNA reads TGTGCCAGCAGTTTTGCCGGAGCGTCCCCAGAGACCCAGTACTTC.

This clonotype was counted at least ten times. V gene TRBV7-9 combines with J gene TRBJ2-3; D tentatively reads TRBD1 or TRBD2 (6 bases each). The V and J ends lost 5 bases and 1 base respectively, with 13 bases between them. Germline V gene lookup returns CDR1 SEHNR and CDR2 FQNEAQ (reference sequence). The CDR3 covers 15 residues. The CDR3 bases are TGTGCCAGCAGCCCTCGGAGGGGGGGCACAGATACGCAGTATTTT. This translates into CASSPRRGGTDTQYF.

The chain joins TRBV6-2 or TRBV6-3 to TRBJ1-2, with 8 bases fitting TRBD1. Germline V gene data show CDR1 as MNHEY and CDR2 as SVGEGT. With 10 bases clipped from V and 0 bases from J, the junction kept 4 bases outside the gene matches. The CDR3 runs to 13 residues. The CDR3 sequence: CATWDRTNYGYTF. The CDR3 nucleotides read TGTGCCACCTGGGACAGGACTAACTATGGCTACACCTTC.

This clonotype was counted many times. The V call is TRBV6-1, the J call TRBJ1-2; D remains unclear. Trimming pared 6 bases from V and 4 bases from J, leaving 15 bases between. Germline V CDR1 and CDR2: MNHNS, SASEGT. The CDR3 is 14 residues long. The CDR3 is CASSRVGGTYGYTF. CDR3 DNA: TGTGCCAGCAGCCGGGTTGGAGGAACCTATGGCTACACCTTC.

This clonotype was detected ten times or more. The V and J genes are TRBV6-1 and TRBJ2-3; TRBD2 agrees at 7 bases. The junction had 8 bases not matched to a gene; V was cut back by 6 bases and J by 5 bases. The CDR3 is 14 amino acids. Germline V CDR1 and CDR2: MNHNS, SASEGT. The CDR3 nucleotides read TGTGCCAGCAGGGCGGGAGTTGAAAGAGATACGCAGTATTTT. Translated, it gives CASRAGVERDTQYF.